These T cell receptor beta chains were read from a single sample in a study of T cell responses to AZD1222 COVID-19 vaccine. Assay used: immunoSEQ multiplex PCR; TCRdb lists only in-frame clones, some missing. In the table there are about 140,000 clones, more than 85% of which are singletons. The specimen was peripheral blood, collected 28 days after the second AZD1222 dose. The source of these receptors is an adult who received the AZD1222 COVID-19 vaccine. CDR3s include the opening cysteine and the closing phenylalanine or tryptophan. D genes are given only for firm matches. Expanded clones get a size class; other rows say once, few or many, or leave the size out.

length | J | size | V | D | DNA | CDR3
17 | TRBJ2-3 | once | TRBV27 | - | TGTGCCAGCAGTTTGCCGACGGATCGCCTAGCGCCGGATACGCAGTATTTT | CASSLPTDRLAPDTQYF
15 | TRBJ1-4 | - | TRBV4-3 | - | TGCGCCAGCAGCCAAGGCGAGTGGAATGGTGAAAAACTGTTTTTT | CASSQGEWNGEKLFF
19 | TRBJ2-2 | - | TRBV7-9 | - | TGTGCCAGCAGCCGTAACACAGGGTTGGCGGGAACGAACACCGGGGAGCTGTTTTTT | CASSRNTGLAGTNTGELFF
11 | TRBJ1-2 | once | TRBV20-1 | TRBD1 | TGCAGTGCTACAGGGGGGTATGGCTACACCTTC | CSATGGYGYTF
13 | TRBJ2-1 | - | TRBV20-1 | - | TGCAGTGCTAGTAAACCTACCTACAATGAGCAGTTCTTC | CSASKPTYNEQFF
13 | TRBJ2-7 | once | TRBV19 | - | TGTGCCAGTAGTCCTCGAGGTACCTACGAGCAGTACTTC | CASSPRGTYEQYF
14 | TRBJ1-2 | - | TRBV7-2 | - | TGTGCCAGCAGCTTAGCTCAACCTAACTATGGCTACACCTTC | CASSLAQPNYGYTF
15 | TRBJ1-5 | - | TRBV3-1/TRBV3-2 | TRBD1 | TGTGCCAGCAGCCAAGCGACAGGGATCAGTCAGCCCCAGCATTTT | CASSQATGISQPQHF
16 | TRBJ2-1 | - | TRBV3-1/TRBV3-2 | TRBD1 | TGTGCCAGCAGCCAATACGGGACAGAGCTTTACAATGAGCAGTTCTTC | CASSQYGTELYNEQFF
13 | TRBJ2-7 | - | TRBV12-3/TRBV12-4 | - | TGTGCCAGCAGTTTAGTCAGCCTCTACGAGCAGTACTTC | CASSLVSLYEQYF
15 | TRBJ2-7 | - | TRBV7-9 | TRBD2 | TGTGCCAGCAGCTTGGGGACTAGCGGGTCAAACGAGCAGTACTTC | CASSLGTSGSNEQYF
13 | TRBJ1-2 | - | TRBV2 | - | TGTGCCAGCAGGACACGAACCATCTATGGCTACACCTTC | CASRTRTIYGYTF
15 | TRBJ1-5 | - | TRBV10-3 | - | TGTGCCATCAGTTCGGGGGGCGCGGGCAATCAGCCCCAGCATTTT | CAISSGGAGNQPQHF
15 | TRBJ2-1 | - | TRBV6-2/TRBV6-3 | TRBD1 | TGTGCCAGCAGTTACCTAGGGACAGGAGGGAATGAGCAGTTCTTC | CASSYLGTGGNEQFF
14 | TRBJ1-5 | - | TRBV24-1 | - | TGTGCCACCAGTGATTTCCCCGGAAATCAGCCCCAGCATTTT | CATSDFPGNQPQHF
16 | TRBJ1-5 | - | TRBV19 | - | TGTGCCAGTAGTATAGAGGGGGGGCATGGCAATCAGCCCCAGCATTTT | CASSIEGGHGNQPQHF
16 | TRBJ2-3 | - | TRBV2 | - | TGTGCCACCCCGGTGGGAACAGTACGGGACACAGATACGCAGTATTTT | CATPVGTVRDTDTQYF
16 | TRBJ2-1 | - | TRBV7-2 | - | TGTGCCAGCAGCTTAGGCGTGGGGAGCTCCTACAATGAGCAGTTCTTC | CASSLGVGSSYNEQFF
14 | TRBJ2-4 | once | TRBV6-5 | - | TGTGCCAGCAGCCCCGGACACAACAAAAACATTCAGTACTTC | CASSPGHNKNIQYF
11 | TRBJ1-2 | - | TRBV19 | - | TGTGCCAGTAGTCTCAGCTGGGGCTACACCTTC | CASSLSWGYTF
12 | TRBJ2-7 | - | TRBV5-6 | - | TGTGCCAGCAGCTTTGGTAGTGTGGAGCAGTACTTC | CASSFGSVEQYF
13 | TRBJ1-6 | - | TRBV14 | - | TGTGCCAGCAGCCAGGTTTTCAGTTCCCCCCTCCACTTT | CASSQVFSSPLHF
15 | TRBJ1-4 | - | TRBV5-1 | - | TGCGCCAGCAGCTTGCAGGACAGTCTAAATGAAAAACTGTTTTTT | CASSLQDSLNEKLFF
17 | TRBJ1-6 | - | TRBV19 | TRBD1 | TGTGCCAGTAGTAGTGGGACAGGAGCCTCCTATAATTCACCCCTCCACTTT | CASSSGTGASYNSPLHF
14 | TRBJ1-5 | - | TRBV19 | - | TGTGCCAGTAGTATAGGACCGAAAAATCAGCCCCAGCATTTT | CASSIGPKNQPQHF
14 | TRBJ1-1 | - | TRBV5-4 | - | TGTGCCAGCAGCTTGGGGGTTTTGAACACTGAAGCTTTCTTT | CASSLGVLNTEAFF
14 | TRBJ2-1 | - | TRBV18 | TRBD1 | TGTGCCAGCTCACTGACAGGGAGAGGTAATGAGCAGTTCTTC | CASSLTGRGNEQFF
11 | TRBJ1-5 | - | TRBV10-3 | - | TGTGCCATCCAAGGCAGTCAGCCCCAGCATTTT | CAIQGSQPQHF
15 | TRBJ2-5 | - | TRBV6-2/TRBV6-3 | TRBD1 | TGTGCCAGCAGTTACTCGAGGACAGGGGGAGAGACCCAGTACTTC | CASSYSRTGGETQYF
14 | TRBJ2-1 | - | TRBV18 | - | TGTGCCAGCTCTAGGGAGTCTAACTACAATGAGCAGTTCTTC | CASSRESNYNEQFF
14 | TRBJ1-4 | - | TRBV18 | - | TGTGCCAGCTCACCGGGCAATATTAATGAAAAACTGTTTTTT | CASSPGNINEKLFF
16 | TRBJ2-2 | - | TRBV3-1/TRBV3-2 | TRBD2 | TGTGCCAGCAGTAGACTAGCGGGAGGCGGCACCGGGGAGCTGTTTTTT | CASSRLAGGGTGELFF
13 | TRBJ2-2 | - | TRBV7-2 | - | TGTGCCAGCAGCTTCAAGCCCTTGGGGGAGCTGTTTTTT | CASSFKPLGELFF
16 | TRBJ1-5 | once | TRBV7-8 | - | TGTGCCAGCAGCTTAGAAAGACAGTATAGCAATCAGCCCCAGCATTTT | CASSLERQYSNQPQHF
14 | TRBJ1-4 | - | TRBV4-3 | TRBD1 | TGCGCCAGCAGCCATGGGGACAGTCTGGGAAAACTGTTTTTT | CASSHGDSLGKLFF
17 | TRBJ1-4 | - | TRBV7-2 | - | TGTGCCAGCAGCTTAGGTCTCAGGGCGCGTTCTGGGGAAAAACTGTTTTTT | CASSLGLRARSGEKLFF
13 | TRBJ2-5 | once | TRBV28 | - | TGTGCCAGCAGTTTGCGTGGGAGGGAGACCCAGTACTTC | CASSLRGRETQYF
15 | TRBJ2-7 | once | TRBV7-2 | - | TGTGCCAGCAGCTTAGTAGGACGGCAGGCCTACGAGCAGTACTTC | CASSLVGRQAYEQYF
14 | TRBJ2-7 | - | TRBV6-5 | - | TGTGCCAGCATGACATGGGGGGCCTACTACGAGCAGTACTTC | CASMTWGAYYEQYF
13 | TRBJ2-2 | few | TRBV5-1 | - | TGCGCCAGCAGCTTCCAGAACACCGGGGAGCTGTTTTTT | CASSFQNTGELFF
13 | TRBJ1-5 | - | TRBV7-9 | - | TGTGCCAGCAGCTTAGAAGGTGATCAGCCCCAGCATTTT | CASSLEGDQPQHF
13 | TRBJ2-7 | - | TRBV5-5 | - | TGTGCCAGCTCCAGGACGGCTCCCTACGAGCAGTACTTC | CASSRTAPYEQYF
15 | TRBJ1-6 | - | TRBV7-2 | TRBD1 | TGTGCCAGCAGCTTAACGCAGGGGGGTAATTCACCCCTCCACTTT | CASSLTQGGNSPLHF
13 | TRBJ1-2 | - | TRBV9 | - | TGTGCCAGCAGCGTTGACGTTAACTATGGCTACACCTTC | CASSVDVNYGYTF
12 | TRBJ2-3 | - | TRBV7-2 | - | TGTGCCAGCAGCTCCGTCGGGTTGGCGCAGTATTTT | CASSSVGLAQYF
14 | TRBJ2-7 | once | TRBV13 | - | TGTGCCAGCAGCCCCGTTAGTGCGGTCCCCGAGCAGTACTTC | CASSPVSAVPEQYF
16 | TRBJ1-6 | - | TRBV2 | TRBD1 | TGTGCCAGCAGTGAGGACAGGGGCGAAAATAATTCACCCCTCCACTTT | CASSEDRGENNSPLHF
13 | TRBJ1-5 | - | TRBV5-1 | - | TGCGCCAGCAGCTTGCAGGGAGGGCAGCCCCAGCATTTT | CASSLQGGQPQHF